Following are 19 T cell receptor beta chains from one sample sequenced in a study of cytomegalovirus exposure and HLA in healthy donors. The study ran its PCR with 60 Vbeta and 13 Jbeta primers. TCRdb's copy holds only in-frame clones and misses some; the assay was immunoSEQ multiplex PCR. This table has 250,000 to 350,000 clones, 75% to 90% appearing once. Material: PBMCs. These receptors came from a man between 40 and 49 years old in good health and CMV-seropositive.

J is TRBJ1-2 and V is TRBV4-3; D perhaps matches TRBD1 (5 bases). The V and J ends lost 0 bases and 4 bases respectively, with 12 bases between them. Germline V CDR1 and CDR2: LGHNA, YSLEER. This CDR3 region has 15 residues. The CDR3 DNA sequence: TGCGCCAGCAGCCAAGATTCAGGGTTCGGCTATGGCTACACCTTC. This codes for CASSQDSGFGYGYTF.

The chain couples TRBV5-6 to TRBJ1-6; D unresolved. Trimming took off 0 bases at V and 7 bases at J, with 11 bases between the two ends. The CDR3 is 15 amino acids. CDR1 is SGHDT and CDR2 is YYEEEE in the germline V gene. The chain's CDR3 is CASSLGAPRNSPLHF. CDR3 coding DNA: TGTGCCAGCAGCTTGGGTGCCCCCCGGAATTCACCCCTCCACTTT.

The genes are TRBV28 and TRBJ2-3; 11 bases agree with TRBD2. This CDR3 comprises 17 residues. Looked up from germline, CDR1 is MDHEN and CDR2 is SYDVKM. J gave up 0 bases and V 6 bases, and 8 bases lay outside the gene matches. CDR3 DNA: TGTGCCAGCAGCCAGCCAGGGACTAGCGGTAGCACAGATACGCAGTATTTT. Translating gives CASSQPGTSGSTDTQYF.

The chain employs TRBV18 and TRBJ1-1; no firm D call. The CDR3 length is 14 residues. V lost 3 bases and J lost 2, with 10 bases in between. Germline CDR1 KGHSH, CDR2 LQKENI. The CDR3 DNA reads as TGTGCCAGCTCACCGGCGGGCAGAAACACTGAAGCTTTCTTT. Protein sequence: CASSPAGRNTEAFF.

The chain recombines TRBV9 with TRBJ2-3; 10 bases fit TRBD2. Germline CDR1 SGDLS, CDR2 YYNGEE. The V segment lost 2 bases and the J segment 2 bases; nucleotides outside the gene matches: 5. This CDR3 is 16 amino acids long. CDR3 bases: TGTGCCAGCAGCGTGCGGACTAGCGGAAACACAGATACGCAGTATTTT. Translation gives CASSVRTSGNTDTQYF. The variable domain in full, with the rest retrieved from reference TRBV9 and TRBJ2-3, is DSGVTQTPKHLITATGQRVTLRCSPRSGDLSVYWYQQSLDQGLQFLIQYYNGEERAKGNILERFSAQQFPDLHSELNLSSLELGDSALYFCASSVRTSGNTDTQYFGPGTRLTVL.

The chain is built from TRBV19 and TRBJ2-5; 9 positions match TRBD1. The ends lost 5 bases at V and 4 bases at J; junction bases unmatched: 5. CDR1 is LNHDA, CDR2 SQIVND, per germline (reference sequence). The length of the CDR3 is 14 residues. CDR3 nucleotides: TGTGCCAGTAGTCACACAGGGGGCGGAGAGACCCAGTACTTC. Translation gives CASSHTGGGETQYF.

The chain has TRBV11-2 and TRBJ2-3; no reliable D call. V lost 7 bases and J lost 0, with 14 bases in between. The length of the CDR3 is 15 residues. Germline V gene data show CDR1 as SGHAT and CDR2 as FQNNGV. The CDR3 region has the DNA TGTGCCAGCAAAACCTTGTCCGGGAGCACAGATACGCAGTATTTT. It specifies CASKTLSGSTDTQYF.

The rearrangement links TRBV7-9 to TRBJ2-3; TRBD1 matches at 10 bases. Trimming at V came to 10 bases and at J to 4 bases, leaving 14 bases not matched to a gene. Per germline, CDR1 SEHNR and CDR2 FQNEAQ (reference sequence). The CDR3 has 16 amino acids. The CDR3 loop is CAITPEAGTGADTQYF. The DNA of the CDR3 is TGTGCCATCACGCCCGAGGCCGGGACAGGGGCAGATACGCAGTATTTT.

The chain combines TRBV18 with TRBJ2-7; D not resolved. The CDR3 consists of 11 residues. Trimming cost V 10 bases and J 1 base, with 8 bases left between them. Germline assignment: CDR1 KGHSH and CDR2 LQKENI. CDR3 loop: CATGESYEQYF. CDR3 DNA sequence: TGTGCCACCGGTGAATCCTACGAGCAGTACTTC.

The CDR3 DNA reads TGTGCCAGCAGCTTAGCTATACTAGCGGGCACAGATACGCAGTATTTT. Protein product: CASSLAILAGTDTQYF. The rearrangement joins TRBV7-6 to TRBJ2-3; 8 nucleotides match TRBD2. CDR1 SGHVS and CDR2 FNYEAQ come from the germline V gene. The CDR3 spans 16 residues. Losses at the gene ends were 0 bases for V and 1 base for J; bases not matched to a gene: 3.

V usage is TRBV4-1 and J usage is TRBJ1-2; D ambiguous. Trimming left V 2 bases short and J 4 bases short, with 11 bases between. This CDR3 region has 14 residues. Looked up from germline, CDR1 is MGHRA and CDR2 is YSYEKL. In DNA, the CDR3 is TGCGCCAGCAGCCAATCTCATACCGGCTATGGCTACACCTTC. Translating gives CASSQSHTGYGYTF.

The chain is built from TRBV7-9 and TRBJ1-3, with D maybe TRBD1 (5 bases). Germline V gives CDR1 SEHNR, CDR2 FQNEAQ (reference sequence). The length of the CDR3 is 16 residues. With 2 bases removed from V and 0 bases from J, the gap between germline ends came to 11 bases. The CDR3 sequence: CASSLNPGGSGNTIYF. The CDR3 DNA sequence: TGTGCCAGCAGCTTAAACCCCGGGGGCTCTGGAAACACCATATATTTT.

The CDR3 region has the DNA TGCGCCAGCAGCTTGGTGGGCGGGAGAGCGCCAATTGAGCAGTTCTTC. Protein: CASSLVGGRAPIEQFF. The V and J genes are TRBV5-1 and TRBJ2-1; TRBD2 matches at 7 bases. CDR1 and CDR2 (germline): SGHRS, YFSETQ. Losses at the gene ends were 0 bases for V and 9 bases for J; bases not matched to a gene: 12. The CDR3 runs 16 residues.

The chain joins TRBV5-4 to TRBJ2-5; 13 nucleotides align to TRBD2. With 2 bases clipped from V and 2 bases from J, the junction kept 6 bases outside the gene matches. The germline V gene encodes CDR1 SGHNT and CDR2 YYREEE (reference sequence). The CDR3 runs 17 residues. CDR3: CASSFELAGGSQETQYF. The CDR3 DNA reads as TGTGCCAGCAGCTTCGAACTAGCGGGAGGGAGTCAAGAGACCCAGTACTTC.

The J gene is TRBJ2-7, the V gene TRBV19, with 9 bases identical to TRBD1. V was pared by 5 bases and J by 4 bases, with 9 bases of the junction left unmatched. From germline, CDR1 is LNHDA and CDR2 SQIVND (reference sequence). This CDR3 spans 15 amino acids. CDR3 sequence reads: CASSRDRGVLYEQYF. CDR3 nucleotide sequence: TGTGCCAGTAGTCGCGACAGGGGGGTTTTGTACGAGCAGTACTTC.

The V call is TRBV7-8, the J call TRBJ2-7, with D possibly being TRBD2 (6 bases). The CDR3 is 16 residues long. Germline lookup yields CDR1 SGHVS and CDR2 FQNEAQ. V was cut by 5 bases and J by 5 bases, with 22 bases left in between. CDR3 loop: CASSPTRGGTLHEQYF. The CDR3 DNA follows: TGTGCCAGCAGCCCGACAAGGGGCGGGACGCTCCACGAGCAGTACTTC.

J is TRBJ1-4 and V is TRBV6-6; D might be TRBD1 (5 bases). Germline V lookup: CDR1 MNHNY, CDR2 SVGAGI (reference sequence). V gave up 2 bases and J gave up 4 bases, with 8 bases separating them. The CDR3 spans 14 residues. For the CDR3, the DNA is TGTGCCAGCAGTTACGTGCAGGGTAATGAAAAACTGTTTTTT. It specifies CASSYVQGNEKLFF.

The chain recombines TRBV5-6 with TRBJ1-1, with D unclear. CDR3 length: 15 residues. Trimming removed 1 base at V and 3 bases at J, with 13 bases between. Germline assignment: CDR1 SGHDT and CDR2 YYEEEE. CDR3 loop: CASSLSSGWDTEAFF. The DNA of the CDR3 is TGTGCCAGCAGCTTGTCTTCCGGGTGGGACACTGAAGCTTTCTTT.

The chain carries TRBV4-1 and TRBJ1-1; 7 nucleotides agree with TRBD1. CDR3 size: 14 residues. With 1 base clipped from V and 4 bases from J, the junction kept 3 bases outside the gene matches. Germline lookup yields CDR1 MGHRA and CDR2 YSYEKL. This CDR3 reads CASSQGQGSTEAFF. Written as DNA, the CDR3 is TGCGCCAGCAGCCAAGGACAGGGCAGCACTGAAGCTTTCTTT.